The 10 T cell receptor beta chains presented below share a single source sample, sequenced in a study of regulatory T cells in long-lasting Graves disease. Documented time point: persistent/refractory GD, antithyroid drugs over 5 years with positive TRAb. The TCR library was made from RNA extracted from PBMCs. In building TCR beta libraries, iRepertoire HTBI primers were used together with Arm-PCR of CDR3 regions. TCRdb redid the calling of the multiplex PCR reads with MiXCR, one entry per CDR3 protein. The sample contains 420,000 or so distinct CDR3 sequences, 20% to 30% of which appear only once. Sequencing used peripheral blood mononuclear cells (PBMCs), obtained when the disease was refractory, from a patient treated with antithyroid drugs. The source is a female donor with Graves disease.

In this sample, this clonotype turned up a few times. CDR3 sequence reads: CASSITGNEQFF. In DNA, the CDR3 is TGTGCCAGCAGCATTACTGGTAATGAGCAGTTCTTC. V usage is TRBV11-1 and J usage is TRBJ2-1; D not resolved. The germline V and J ends were trimmed by 5 bases and 7 bases, with 9 bases remaining between them. CDR1 is SGHAT, CDR2 FQDESV, per germline (reference sequence). CDR3 size: 12 residues. The entire variable domain, with the rest obtained from reference TRBV11-1 and TRBJ2-1, is as follows: EAEVAQSPRYKITEKSQAVAFWCDPISGHATLYWYRQILGQGPELLVQFQDESVVDDSQLPKDRFSAERLKGVDSTLKIQPAELGDSAMYLCASSITGNEQFFGPGTRLTVL.

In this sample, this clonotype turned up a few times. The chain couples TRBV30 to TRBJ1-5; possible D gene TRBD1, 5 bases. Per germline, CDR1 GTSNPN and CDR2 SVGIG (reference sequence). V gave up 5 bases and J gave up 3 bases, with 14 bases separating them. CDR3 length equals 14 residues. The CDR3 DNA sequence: TGTGCCTGGTCTGCAGGGCCGATCAATCAGCCCCAGCATTTT. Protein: CAWSAGPINQPQHF. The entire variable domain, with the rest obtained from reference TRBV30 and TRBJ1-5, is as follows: SQTIHQWPATLVQPVGSPLSLECTVEGTSNPNLYWYRQAAGRGLQLLFYSVGIGQISSEVPQNLSASRPQDRQFILSSKKLLLSDSGFYLCAWSAGPINQPQHFGDGTRLSIL.

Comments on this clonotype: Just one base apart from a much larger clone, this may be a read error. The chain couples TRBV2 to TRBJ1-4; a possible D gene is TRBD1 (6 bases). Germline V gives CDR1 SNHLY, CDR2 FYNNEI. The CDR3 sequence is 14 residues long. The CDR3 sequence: CASLVGTPNEKLLF. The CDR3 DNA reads TGTGCCAGCCTGGTTGGGACACCTAATGAAAAACTGCTTTTT. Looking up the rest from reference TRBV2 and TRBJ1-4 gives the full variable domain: EPEVTQTPSHQVTQMGQEVILRCVPISNHLYFYWYRQILGQKVEFLVSFYNNEISEKSEIFDDQFSVERPDGSNFTLKIRSTKLEDSAMYFCASLVGTPNEKLLFGSGTQLSVL.

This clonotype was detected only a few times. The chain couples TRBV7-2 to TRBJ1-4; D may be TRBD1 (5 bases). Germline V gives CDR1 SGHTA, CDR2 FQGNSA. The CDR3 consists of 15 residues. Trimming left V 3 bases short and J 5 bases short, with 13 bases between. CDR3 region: CASSFGPRANEKLFF. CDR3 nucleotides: TGTGCCAGCAGCTTTGGTCCCAGGGCCAATGAAAAACTGTTTTTT.

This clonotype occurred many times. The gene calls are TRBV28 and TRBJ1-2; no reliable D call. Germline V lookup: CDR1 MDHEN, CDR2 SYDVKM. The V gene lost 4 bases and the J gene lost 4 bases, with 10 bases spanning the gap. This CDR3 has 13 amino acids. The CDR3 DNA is TGTGCCAGCAGTTCGTCTTGGGTCTATGGCTACACCTTC. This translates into CASSSSWVYGYTF.

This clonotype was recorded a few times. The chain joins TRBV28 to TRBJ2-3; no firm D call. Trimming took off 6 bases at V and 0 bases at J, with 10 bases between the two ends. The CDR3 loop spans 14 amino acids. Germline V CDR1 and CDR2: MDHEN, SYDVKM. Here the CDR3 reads CASSLIGSTDTQYF. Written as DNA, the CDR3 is TGTGCCAGCAGCTTGATCGGGAGCACAGATACGCAGTATTTT.

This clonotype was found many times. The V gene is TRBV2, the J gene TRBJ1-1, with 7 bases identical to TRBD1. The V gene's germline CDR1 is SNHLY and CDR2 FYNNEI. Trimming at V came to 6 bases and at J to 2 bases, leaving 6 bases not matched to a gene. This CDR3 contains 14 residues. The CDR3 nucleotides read TGTGCCAGCAGGGTGGGACAGACAAACACTGAAGCTTTCTTT. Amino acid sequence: CASRVGQTNTEAFF. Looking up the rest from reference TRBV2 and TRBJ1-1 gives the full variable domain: EPEVTQTPSHQVTQMGQEVILRCVPISNHLYFYWYRQILGQKVEFLVSFYNNEISEKSEIFDDQFSVERPDGSNFTLKIRSTKLEDSAMYFCASRVGQTNTEAFFGQGTRLTVV.

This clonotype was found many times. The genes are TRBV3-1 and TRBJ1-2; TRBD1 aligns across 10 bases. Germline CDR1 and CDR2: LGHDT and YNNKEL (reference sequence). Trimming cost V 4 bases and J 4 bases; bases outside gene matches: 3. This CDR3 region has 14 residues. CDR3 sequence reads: CASSRTGGSYGYTF. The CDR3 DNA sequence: TGTGCCAGCAGCCGGACAGGGGGGAGCTATGGCTACACCTTC.

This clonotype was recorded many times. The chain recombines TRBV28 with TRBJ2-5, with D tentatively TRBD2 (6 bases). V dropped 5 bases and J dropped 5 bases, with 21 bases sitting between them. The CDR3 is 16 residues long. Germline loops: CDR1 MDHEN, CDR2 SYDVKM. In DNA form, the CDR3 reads TGTGCCAGCAGTCCACCGACCTGGGGGAGGCGGGAGACCCAGTACTTC. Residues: CASSPPTWGRRETQYF.

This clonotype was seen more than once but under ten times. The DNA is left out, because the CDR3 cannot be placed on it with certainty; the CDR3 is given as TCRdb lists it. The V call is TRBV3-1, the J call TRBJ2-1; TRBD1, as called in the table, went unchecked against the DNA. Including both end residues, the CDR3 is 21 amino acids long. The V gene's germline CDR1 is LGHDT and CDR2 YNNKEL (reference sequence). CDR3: CASRDRGAYEQYFGPGNEQFF.